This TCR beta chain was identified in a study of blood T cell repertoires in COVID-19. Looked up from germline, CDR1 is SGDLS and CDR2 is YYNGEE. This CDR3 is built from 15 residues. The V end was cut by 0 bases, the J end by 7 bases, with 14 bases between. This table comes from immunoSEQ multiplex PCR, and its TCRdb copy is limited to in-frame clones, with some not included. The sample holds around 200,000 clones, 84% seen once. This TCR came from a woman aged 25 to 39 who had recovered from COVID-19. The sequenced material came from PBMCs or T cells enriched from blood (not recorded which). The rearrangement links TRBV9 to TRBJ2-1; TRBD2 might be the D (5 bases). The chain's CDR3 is CASSVEPTRWNEQFF. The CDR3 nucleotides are TGTGCCAGCAGCGTAGAACCCACTAGGTGGAATGAGCAGTTCTTC. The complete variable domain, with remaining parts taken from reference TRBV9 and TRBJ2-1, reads DSGVTQTPKHLITATGQRVTLRCSPRSGDLSVYWYQQSLDQGLQFLIQYYNGEERAKGNILERFSAQQFPDLHSELNLSSLELGDSALYFCASSVEPTRWNEQFFGPGTRLTVL.